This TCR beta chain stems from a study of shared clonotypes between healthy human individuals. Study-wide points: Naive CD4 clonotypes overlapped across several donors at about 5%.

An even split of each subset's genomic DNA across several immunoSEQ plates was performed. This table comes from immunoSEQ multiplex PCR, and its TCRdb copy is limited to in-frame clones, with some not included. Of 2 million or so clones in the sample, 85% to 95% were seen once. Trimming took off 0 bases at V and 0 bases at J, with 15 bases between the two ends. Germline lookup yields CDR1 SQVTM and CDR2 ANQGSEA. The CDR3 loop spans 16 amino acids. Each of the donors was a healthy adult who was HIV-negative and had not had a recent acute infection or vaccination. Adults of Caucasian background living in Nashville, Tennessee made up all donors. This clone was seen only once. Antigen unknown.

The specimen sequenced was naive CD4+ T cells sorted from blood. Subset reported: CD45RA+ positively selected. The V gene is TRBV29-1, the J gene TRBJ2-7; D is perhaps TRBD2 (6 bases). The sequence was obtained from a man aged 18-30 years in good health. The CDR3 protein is CSVEEVGPRDSYEQYF. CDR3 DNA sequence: TGCAGCGTTGAAGAGGTCGGACCGCGGGACTCCTACGAGCAGTACTTC.